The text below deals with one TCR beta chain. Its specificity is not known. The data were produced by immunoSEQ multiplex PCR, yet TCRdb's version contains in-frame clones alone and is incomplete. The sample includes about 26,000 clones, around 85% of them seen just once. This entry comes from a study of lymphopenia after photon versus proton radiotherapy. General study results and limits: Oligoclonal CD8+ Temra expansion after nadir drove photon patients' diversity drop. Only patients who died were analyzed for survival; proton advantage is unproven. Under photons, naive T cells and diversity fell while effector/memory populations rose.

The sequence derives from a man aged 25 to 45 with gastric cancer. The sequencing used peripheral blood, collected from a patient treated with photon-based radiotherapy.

The CDR3 DNA reads TGTGCCAGCAGTGACTTAGCGGGGACGGCGTATGGGGAGCTGTTTTTT. The encoded protein is CASSDLAGTAYGELFF. The chain combines TRBV6-1 with TRBJ2-2; TRBD2 aligns across 8 bases. J lost 8 bases, V lost 3 bases, and 11 bases had no gene match. The CDR3 sequence is 16 residues long. Germline loops: CDR1 MNHNS, CDR2 SASEGT.